This passage covers 27 T cell receptor beta chains from one sample sequenced in a study of T cells expressing NK-cell markers. TCRdb reprocessed the 5' RACE reads and reports one entry per CDR3 protein, with no DNA. Here the sample table reports around 280,000 distinct CDR3 sequences. The sample comprised blood T cells: a sorted CD56 or NKG2C T cell subset, CD4+ or CD8+ T cells, or bulk PBMC T cells (not recorded which). These receptors were obtained from a man between 18 and 35 years old in good health.

This rearrangement joins TRBV12-3 or TRBV12-4 to TRBJ2-3; TCRdb outputs TRBD2, but without DNA this stays unchecked. There are 17 residues in the CDR3. CDR3 protein: CASSLPTSGRALDTQYF.

The genes are TRBV28 and TRBJ2-7; the TCRdb D gene call, TRBD2, has no DNA to confirm it. This CDR3 contains 13 residues. CDR1 MDHEN and CDR2 SYDVKM come from the germline V gene. The CDR3 sequence is CASSGTPGYEQYF.

This sequence joins TRBV30 and TRBJ2-7. The CDR3 length is 13 residues. Germline CDR1 GTSNPN, CDR2 SVGIG (reference sequence). The CDR3 sequence is CAWSVGHKYEQYF.

This chain connects TRBV20-1 to TRBJ2-5; TCRdb's D call, TRBD2, is unchecked because there is no DNA. The CDR3 totals 17 residues. CDR1 and CDR2 (germline): DFQATT, SNEGSKA (reference sequence). The CDR3 protein is CSARRGLAGGMEKTQYF.

The CDR3 spells CASREVGQGRQFF. V and J are TRBV28 and TRBJ2-1; the D gene TCRdb calls, TRBD1, cannot be checked with no DNA. CDR1 and CDR2 (germline): MDHEN, SYDVKM. This CDR3 comprises 13 residues.

The chain recombines TRBV12-3 or TRBV12-4 with TRBJ2-1; without DNA, the TCRdb call of TRBD2 cannot be checked. The CDR3 is 16 residues long. CDR3: CASSSTTSPPGWEQFF.

This chain links TRBV5-1 with TRBJ2-3; absent DNA, TCRdb's TRBD1 call cannot be checked. Germline values: CDR1 SGHRS, CDR2 YFSETQ. The CDR3 covers 13 residues. The CDR3: CASSKGTTDTQYF. Full variable domain (missing parts from reference TRBV5-1 and TRBJ2-3): KAGVTQTPRYLIKTRGQQVTLSCSPISGHRSVSWYQQTPGQGLQFLFEYFSETQRNKGNFPGRFSGRQFSNSRSEMNVSTLELGDSALYLCASSKGTTDTQYFGPGTRLTVL.

The rearrangement uses TRBV24-1 and TRBJ2-2; TCRdb returns TRBD1, unconfirmable since there is no DNA. Germline assignment: CDR1 KGHDR and CDR2 SFDVKD. This CDR3 is built from 16 residues. CDR3 residues: CATSDRTGANTGELFF.

J is TRBJ1-1 and V is TRBV20-1; with no DNA, the TCRdb D assignment of TRBD1 cannot be verified. The CDR3 contains 14 residues. Germline lookup yields CDR1 DFQATT and CDR2 SNEGSKA (reference sequence). The chain's CDR3 is CSAREQGRSTEAFF.

The gene calls are TRBV6-2 or TRBV6-3 and TRBJ2-7. This CDR3 region has 14 residues. Germline V gene sequence: CDR1 MNHEY, CDR2 SVGEGT. The CDR3 reads CASSYSIATVSVNF.

The CDR3 loop reads CASSPSWWDRVRETQYF. The rearrangement uses TRBV7-9 and TRBJ2-5; TCRdb lists TRBD1, though no DNA is available to test this call. The CDR3 covers 17 residues. In germline, CDR1 is SEHNR, CDR2 FQNEAQ (reference sequence).

The chain joins TRBV6-5 to TRBJ2-4; TCRdb proposes TRBD1, but this gene call is untestable without DNA. Germline CDR1 and CDR2: MNHEY and SVGAGI. The CDR3 is 14 residues long. The CDR3 is CASSYLGDNSIQYF.

This chain connects TRBV6-2 or TRBV6-3 to TRBJ2-4; TCRdb's D call of TRBD1 is untestable without DNA. CDR1 and CDR2 (germline): MNHEY, SVGEGT. This CDR3 contains 15 residues. The CDR3 region is CASSFRGQGKNIQYF.

This rearrangement joins TRBV5-1 to TRBJ2-3; TCRdb proposes TRBD2, but this gene call is untestable without DNA. The CDR3 is 15 amino acids. Germline values: CDR1 SGHRS, CDR2 YFSETQ. The CDR3 here is CASSKSLAGGNTQYF.

The chain employs TRBV24-1 and TRBJ2-2; TCRdb reports TRBD1, a call that lacks DNA to check it against. Germline V gene sequence: CDR1 KGHDR, CDR2 SFDVKD. The CDR3 runs to 16 residues. The CDR3 region is CATSDLTGAGTGELFF.

The chain is built from TRBV5-5 and TRBJ2-4; TCRdb's D call, TRBD1, is unchecked because there is no DNA. Germline V CDR1 and CDR2: SGHKS, YYEKEE (reference sequence). The CDR3 covers 12 residues. The CDR3 here is CASSRDVDIQYF. The entire variable domain, with the rest obtained from reference TRBV5-5 and TRBJ2-4, is as follows: DAGVTQSPTHLIKTRGQQVTLRCSPISGHKSVSWYQQVLGQGPQFIFQYYEKEERGRGNFPDRFSARQFPNYSSELNVNALLLGDSALYLCASSRDVDIQYFGAGTRLSVL.

The chain employs TRBV27 and TRBJ2-2; checking the TCRdb D call of TRBD2 is not possible without DNA. Germline assignment: CDR1 MNHEY and CDR2 SMNVEV (reference sequence). This CDR3 is 16 amino acids long. CDR3 in amino acids: CASNGLAERNTGELFF.

This chain uses TRBV12-3 or TRBV12-4 with TRBJ2-6; without DNA, the TCRdb call of TRBD2 cannot be checked. This CDR3 region has 15 residues. The CDR3 reads CASSFKGPGANVLTF.

This chain joins TRBV5-1 and TRBJ2-5; with no DNA, the TCRdb D assignment of TRBD2 cannot be verified. There are 14 residues in the CDR3. Germline V gene data show CDR1 as SGHRS and CDR2 as YFSETQ. The CDR3 sequence is CASSATAGKETQYF.

The chain carries TRBV10-2 and TRBJ2-3; TCRdb gives TRBD2 as the D gene, but with no DNA this cannot be confirmed. The CDR3 runs 14 residues. CDR1 is WSHSY, CDR2 SAAADI, per germline. This chain's CDR3 is CASRRGLDTDTQYF.

The chain joins TRBV7-2 to TRBJ2-7; there is no DNA to check the TCRdb D call of TRBD1. The CDR3 is made up of 16 amino acids. The germline V gene encodes CDR1 SGHTA and CDR2 FQGNSA. CDR3 sequence reads: CASSDRTGTISYEQYF.

The CDR3 spells CSVRPGLAGGPVGEQFF. The chain has TRBV29-1 and TRBJ2-1; TCRdb's D call, TRBD2, is unchecked because there is no DNA. This CDR3 region has 17 residues. Germline-derived CDR1 and CDR2 are SQVTM and ANQGSEA.

CDR3 region: CASSFKQGNYGYTF. The chain is built from TRBV7-2 and TRBJ1-2; TCRdb names TRBD1, which stays unverified in the absence of DNA. Germline CDR1 SGHTA, CDR2 FQGNSA. This CDR3 is built from 14 residues.

This chain links TRBV6-6 with TRBJ1-5; with no DNA, the TCRdb D assignment of TRBD1 cannot be verified. The CDR3 spans 13 residues. The germline V gene has CDR1 MNHNY and CDR2 SVGAGI (reference sequence). The CDR3 reads CASSGASNQPQHF.

CDR3: CSARDSERGTDTQYF. This chain uses TRBV20-1 with TRBJ2-3; the TRBD2 assignment by TCRdb is unverifiable without DNA. The CDR3 is made up of 15 amino acids. Germline V gives CDR1 DFQATT, CDR2 SNEGSKA (reference sequence).

J is TRBJ2-1 and V is TRBV6-4; the TRBD2 assignment by TCRdb is unverifiable without DNA. The CDR3 covers 17 residues. Germline V gene data show CDR1 as MRHNA and CDR2 as SNTAGT. CDR3 amino acids: CASSDFGLGAPGHEQFF.

The rearrangement links TRBV24-1 to TRBJ1-2. The germline V gene has CDR1 KGHDR and CDR2 SFDVKD. This CDR3 spans 11 amino acids. CDR3 amino acids: CATSVGDGYTF.